These 24 T cell receptor beta chains were sequenced from one sample in a study of OX40 agonist ivuxolimab in advanced cancers. This table comes from immunoSEQ multiplex PCR, and its TCRdb copy is limited to in-frame clones, with some not included. The table shows approximately 71,000 clones, with about 82% occurring only once. This material consisted of CD4+ or CD8+ T cells sorted from blood, taken in a trial of the OX40 agonist ivuxolimab. The receptors originated from an adult with an advanced solid tumor such as melanoma, head and neck, liver or kidney cancer.

The gene calls are TRBV7-2 and TRBJ2-3; D gene ambiguous. The germline V and J ends were trimmed by 5 bases and 2 bases, with 14 bases remaining between them. The CDR3 is made up of 15 amino acids. Per the germline V gene, CDR1 is SGHTA and CDR2 is FQGNSA. Here the CDR3 DNA reads TGTGCCAGCAGCCTCGGCCCCTACTCCACAGATACGCAGTATTTT. This translates into CASSLGPYSTDTQYF.

The V and J genes are TRBV18 and TRBJ1-2, with TRBD1 identical over 9 bases. The germline gives CDR1 KGHSH, CDR2 LQKENI. Trimming removed 3 bases from V and 5 bases from J; junction bases left unmatched: 4. This CDR3 has 14 residues. CDR3 DNA: TGTGCCAGCTCACCGGGACAGGGAAGATATGGCTACACCTTC. This translates into CASSPGQGRYGYTF.

The rearrangement joins TRBV9 to TRBJ2-5; D is possibly TRBD1 (6 bases). Germline lookup yields CDR1 SGDLS and CDR2 YYNGEE. The germline V and J ends were trimmed by 4 bases and 1 base, with 14 bases remaining between them. This CDR3 region has 15 residues. As DNA, the CDR3 is TGTGCCAGCAGCTTGACACAGGGTTTCCAAGAGACCCAGTACTTC. Amino acid sequence: CASSLTQGFQETQYF.

This chain connects TRBV5-4 to TRBJ1-1; no reliable D call. Between the trimmed V and J ends, which lost 3 bases and 0 bases, there was a span of 12 bases. Germline V gene sequence: CDR1 SGHNT, CDR2 YYREEE (reference sequence). This CDR3 is 15 amino acids long. CDR3 DNA sequence: TGTGCCAGCAGCTCGACCCAGGATCTGAACACTGAAGCTTTCTTT. This translates into CASSSTQDLNTEAFF.

This clone has just a few counts. This specimen includes other DNA sequences encoding the same CDR3. The chain uses TRBV5-1 and TRBJ2-2; the D gene is possibly TRBD1 (5 bases). CDR3 length equals 15 residues. CDR1 SGHRS and CDR2 YFSETQ come from the germline V gene. Trimming pared 0 bases from V and 1 base from J, leaving 7 bases between. The CDR3 bases are TGCGCCAGCAGCTTGGTTAGGGGGAACACCGGGGAGCTGTTTTTT. Protein: CASSLVRGNTGELFF. The full variable domain, in which reference TRBV5-1 and TRBJ2-2 provide the parts outside the CDR3, is KAGVTQTPRYLIKTRGQQVTLSCSPISGHRSVSWYQQTPGQGLQFLFEYFSETQRNKGNFPGRFSGRQFSNSRSEMNVSTLELGDSALYLCASSLVRGNTGELFFGEGSRLTVL.

This chain links TRBV7-6 with TRBJ1-2, with 9 bases lining up with TRBD1. Trimming removed 1 base from V and 2 bases from J; junction bases left unmatched: 2. The CDR3 has 15 amino acids. Germline CDR1 and CDR2: SGHVS and FNYEAQ. CDR3 nucleotide sequence: TGTGCCAGCAGCTTAGGACAGGGGGAAAACTATGGCTACACCTTC. Translation gives CASSLGQGENYGYTF.

The chain recombines TRBV5-1 with TRBJ1-1; D perhaps matches TRBD1 (5 bases). This CDR3 is built from 14 residues. V was clipped by 0 bases and J by 7 bases, with 13 bases between them. Per the germline V gene, CDR1 is SGHRS and CDR2 is YFSETQ. The CDR3 nucleotides read TGCGCCAGCAGCTTGGAGGCAGGGCTGGGTGAAGCTTTCTTT. This gives the protein CASSLEAGLGEAFF.

The V call is TRBV5-8, the J call TRBJ1-4, with a possible D match to TRBD1 (5 bases). Looked up from germline, CDR1 is SGHTS and CDR2 is YDEGEE. This CDR3 has 17 residues. V shed 0 bases and J shed 2 bases, with 14 bases lying between them. The CDR3 loop is CASSLALGPGTNEKLFF. As DNA, the CDR3 is TGTGCCAGCAGCTTGGCTCTGGGGCCGGGTACTAATGAAAAACTGTTTTTT.

The rearrangement uses TRBV19 and TRBJ1-5; D is ambiguous. CDR1 LNHDA and CDR2 SQIVND come from the germline V gene (reference sequence). The V end was cut by 6 bases, the J end by 1 base, with 13 bases between. This CDR3 is built from 15 residues. The CDR3 DNA reads as TGTGCCAGTAGGTGGAGGGCCCAGAGCAATCAGCCCCAGCATTTT. Protein sequence: CASRWRAQSNQPQHF.

This clone has a single count. The rearrangement links TRBV7-3 to TRBJ2-4, with 11 bases lining up with TRBD1. CDR1 and CDR2 from the germline V gene are SGHTA and FQGTGA. The CDR3 extends over 18 amino acids. The junction had 15 bases not matched to a gene; V was cut back by 3 bases and J by 8 bases. CDR3 DNA sequence: TGTGCCAGCAGCTTTTGGAGGACCTGGACAGGGGGCCACGACATTCAGTACTTC. Its protein is CASSFWRTWTGGHDIQYF. Filled out from reference TRBV7-3 and TRBJ2-4, the complete variable domain reads GAGVSQTPSNKVTEKGKYVELRCDPISGHTALYWYRQSLGQGPEFLIYFQGTGAADDSGLPNDRFFAVRPEGSVSTLKIQRTERGDSAVYLCASSFWRTWTGGHDIQYFGAGTRLSVL.

The chain recombines TRBV7-9 with TRBJ1-1, with 9 bases that match TRBD1. Germline V gene sequence: CDR1 SEHNR, CDR2 FQNEAQ (reference sequence). With V trimmed by 5 bases and J by 8 bases, 6 bases remained unmatched. The CDR3 has 13 amino acids. The CDR3 DNA is TGTGCCAGCAGCCGACAGGGGGTCGAAGAAGCTTTCTTT. Protein product: CASSRQGVEEAFF.

The table lists this clone with a count of one. The gene calls are TRBV5-4 and TRBJ1-1, with a possible D match to TRBD1 (6 bases). The V gene's germline CDR1 is SGHNT and CDR2 YYREEE (reference sequence). The CDR3 is made up of 13 amino acids. V lost 4 bases and J 7 bases, leaving 14 bases between the germline ends. The CDR3 nucleotides are TGTGCCAGCAGCCATTTCGGACAGATTGAAGCTTTCTTT. It yields the protein CASSHFGQIEAFF.

This chain joins TRBV11-2 and TRBJ2-1, with 8 bases aligning to TRBD2. The CDR3 extends over 14 amino acids. In germline, CDR1 is SGHAT, CDR2 FQNNGV. Trimming at V came to 0 bases and at J to 8 bases, leaving 3 bases not matched to a gene. CDR3 region: CASSLDPGGDEQFF. The CDR3 DNA is TGTGCCAGCAGCTTAGATCCGGGGGGGGATGAGCAGTTCTTC.

The V call is TRBV25-1, the J call TRBJ2-7; tentatively, D is TRBD2 (5 bases). From germline, CDR1 is MGHDK and CDR2 SYGVNS. Trimming stripped 7 bases from V and 1 base from J, with 11 bases between. The CDR3 loop spans 13 amino acids. The CDR3 spells CASIEPGSYEQYV. The DNA of the CDR3 is TGTGCCAGCATCGAGCCGGGGTCCTACGAGCAGTACGTC.

Written as DNA, the CDR3 is TGTGCAAGTCGCTCCCACGGTGCGGGCCAAAGGGACGAGCAGTACGTC. This codes for CASRSHGAGQRDEQYV. V is TRBV12-2 and J is TRBJ2-7. TRBV12-2 is flagged as a pseudogene. The CDR3 runs to 16 residues.

The chain recombines TRBV19 with TRBJ2-1; D uncertain. Germline V gene lookup returns CDR1 LNHDA and CDR2 SQIVND (reference sequence). This CDR3 has 18 residues. V shed 4 bases and J shed 0 bases, with 19 bases lying between them. The CDR3 nucleotides are TGTGCCAGTAGTACCTCTTCGGCCGGACGAAGCTCCTACAATGAGCAGTTCTTC. Encoded protein: CASSTSSAGRSSYNEQFF. The whole variable domain, remainder taken from reference TRBV19 and TRBJ2-1, is DGGITQSPKYLFRKEGQNVTLSCEQNLNHDAMYWYRQDPGQGLRLIYYSQIVNDFQKGDIAEGYSVSREKKESFPLTVTSAQKNPTAFYLCASSTSSAGRSSYNEQFFGPGTRLTVL.

The chain employs TRBV19 and TRBJ2-5; D call uncertain. Germline loops: CDR1 LNHDA, CDR2 SQIVND (reference sequence). Between the trimmed V and J ends, which lost 4 bases and 0 bases, there was a span of 3 bases. This CDR3 comprises 12 residues. The CDR3 protein is CASSTHQETQYF. The CDR3 DNA follows: TGTGCCAGTAGTACCCACCAAGAGACCCAGTACTTC.

The chain has TRBV7-2 and TRBJ1-1; maybe TRBD1 (6 bases). Germline CDR1 and CDR2: SGHTA and FQGNSA. V was trimmed by 4 bases and J by 5 bases, leaving 17 bases between them. The CDR3 runs to 15 residues. The CDR3 region has the DNA TGTGCCAGCAGCTCATTCTGGGGGGCGCGGACTGAAGCTTTCTTT. Translating it yields CASSSFWGARTEAFF.

CDR3 sequence reads: CASSLHVGTEAFF. The CDR3 region has the DNA TGTGCCAGCAGCCTCCACGTGGGCACTGAAGCTTTCTTT. V gene TRBV27 combines with J gene TRBJ1-1; D remains unclear. V lost 6 bases to trimming and J lost 4 bases, with 12 bases between them. The CDR3 contains 13 residues. Germline V gene data show CDR1 as MNHEY and CDR2 as SMNVEV (reference sequence).

The chain combines TRBV7-2 with TRBJ2-1; D might be TRBD1 (5 bases). This CDR3 region has 12 residues. CDR1 SGHTA and CDR2 FQGNSA come from the germline V gene. Trimming took off 2 bases at V and 14 bases at J, with 13 bases between the two ends. CDR3 in DNA: TGTGCCAGCAGCTTAATGAACCAGGGAAAGTTCTTC. It encodes CASSLMNQGKFF.

This clone was recorded only once. V usage is TRBV2 and J usage is TRBJ1-5; D might be TRBD1 (5 bases). The CDR3 is 13 residues long. CDR1 and CDR2 (germline): SNHLY, FYNNEI. V dropped 10 bases and J dropped 4 bases, with 14 bases sitting between them. The CDR3 loop reads CATADSLNQPQHF. For the CDR3, the DNA is TGTGCCACCGCCGACAGTTTAAATCAGCCCCAGCATTTT.

The chain joins TRBV19 to TRBJ1-2; no reliable D call. The CDR3 runs to 14 residues. CDR1 is LNHDA and CDR2 is SQIVND in the germline V gene (reference sequence). V lost 7 bases and J lost 3, with 15 bases in between. CDR3 sequence (DNA): TGTGCCAGTACCAGGAGCAGTCGGGACTATGGCTACACCTTC. It codes for CASTRSSRDYGYTF.

J is TRBJ2-1 and V is TRBV27; TRBD1 is a possible D gene (5 bases). Trimming removed 3 bases at V and 7 bases at J, with 22 bases between. CDR3 size: 17 residues. CDR1 is MNHEY, CDR2 SMNVEV, per germline (reference sequence). DNA for the CDR3: TGTGCCAGCAGTTTGTCCCCTAGACAGACCGGAAGGAATGAGCAGTTCTTC. Its translation is CASSLSPRQTGRNEQFF.

This clone was counted once. The chain is built from TRBV6-1 and TRBJ2-2, with D maybe TRBD1 (5 bases). Germline values: CDR1 MNHNS, CDR2 SASEGT. There are 15 residues in the CDR3. V was pared by 6 bases and J by 6 bases, with 17 bases between. This CDR3 reads CASREPLQGSGELFF. The CDR3 bases are TGTGCCAGCAGAGAACCCCTCCAGGGATCCGGGGAGCTGTTTTTT.